These T cell receptor beta chains were read from a single sample in a study of a mutant IDH1 vaccine in newly diagnosed glioma. Sequencing used immunoSEQ multiplex PCR; TCRdb keeps in-frame clones, though not all of them. The sample holds fewer than 35,000 clones, 70% to 90% seen once. These TCRs' antigens remain unknown. Sequencing used PBMCs, obtained from a glioma patient whose treatment included an IDH1 peptide vaccine. These TCRs come from a man aged 35 to 55 with glioma. The CDR3 runs from the conserved cysteine through the conserved F or W. Fields, in order: V gene, D gene, J gene, clone size, CDR3 DNA, CDR3 protein. A D gene is named only where the DNA matches it firmly. Some rows mark clone size as missing; the rest say once, few, many or name a class of expanded clone.

TRBV14	.	TRBJ2-5	.	TGTGCCAGCAGCCAAGATTTACTAGCCAAAGAGACCCAGTACTTC	CASSQDLLAKETQYF
TRBV19	.	TRBJ1-5	.	TGTGCCAGTAGTAAGGTCGGGGGACCTGTGAATAGCAATCAGCCCCAGCATTTT	CASSKVGGPVNSNQPQHF
TRBV10-3	.	TRBJ2-3	few	TGTGCCATCAGTGAATTGCGAGATACGCAGTATTTT	CAISELRDTQYF
TRBV19	TRBD1	TRBJ1-6	.	TGTGCCAGTAGCCGGGACAGGGAAAATTCACCCCTCCACTTT	CASSRDRENSPLHF
TRBV5-1	TRBD2	TRBJ2-7	.	TGCGCCAGCAGCCTTAGGACTAGCGGGACGTACGAGCAGTACTTC	CASSLRTSGTYEQYF
TRBV2	.	TRBJ1-2	.	TGTGCCAGCAGGGGTCCTGGCTACACCTTC	CASRGPGYTF
TRBV6-5	.	TRBJ1-1	.	TGTGCCAGCAGCCTAGGGGGGGCTTGGAACACTGAAGCTTTCTTT	CASSLGGAWNTEAFF
TRBV28	.	TRBJ2-2	.	TGTGCCAGCAGTTTAAGGAGGCACACCCTGAACACCGGGGAGCTGTTTTTT	CASSLRRHTLNTGELFF
TRBV15	.	TRBJ1-3	.	TGTGCCACCAGCAGAGACCCGGGTTCGGGGAACACCATATATTTT	CATSRDPGSGNTIYF
TRBV5-1	.	TRBJ2-1	once	TGCGCCAGCAGCTTGGCCCAAGGTCGGGGAGGACCCAATGAGCAGTTCTTC	CASSLAQGRGGPNEQFF
TRBV5-6	TRBD2	TRBJ2-3	.	TGTGCCAGCAGCTTTTCTAGCGGGGGGGCCGATACGCAGTATTTT	CASSFSSGGADTQYF
TRBV11-3	.	TRBJ2-7	.	TGTGCCAGCAGCGACATGACAAAACCCTACGAGCAGTACTTC	CASSDMTKPYEQYF
TRBV7-7	.	TRBJ1-3	.	TGTGCCAGCAGCTTAGTTTGGGTGTCCGGAAACACCATATATTTT	CASSLVWVSGNTIYF
TRBV4-3	.	TRBJ2-7	.	TGCGCCAGCAGCCAAGATTTAAACAGGGTCTTGTACTTC	CASSQDLNRVLYF
TRBV19	.	TRBJ2-2	.	TGTGCCAGTAATCCGGGACCAGTCACCGGGGAGCTGTTTTTT	CASNPGPVTGELFF
TRBV6-6	.	TRBJ2-7	.	TGTGCCAGCAGTTATCGCGTTAGCAGCTACGAGCAGTACTTC	CASSYRVSSYEQYF
TRBV7-9	TRBD1	TRBJ1-1	.	TGTGCCAGCACCAGAACCAGGGGGCCCACTGAAGCTTTCTTT	CASTRTRGPTEAFF
TRBV4-1	TRBD2	TRBJ2-4	.	TGCGCCAGCAGCCATGGACTAGCGGGAGGCTTCGCCAAAAACATTCAGTACTTC	CASSHGLAGGFAKNIQYF
TRBV7-3	.	TRBJ2-1	.	TGTGCCAGCAGCTTAGTACCTAGACCCACCAACAATGAGCAGTTCTTC	CASSLVPRPTNNEQFF
TRBV7-2	TRBD2	TRBJ2-7	.	TGTGCCAGCAGCTTACAGGGACTAGCGGGAGAGGAGCAGTACTTC	CASSLQGLAGEEQYF
TRBV9	.	TRBJ1-5	.	TGTGCCAGCAGCGGAGACAGTAATCAGCCCCAGCATTTT	CASSGDSNQPQHF
TRBV18	.	TRBJ2-5	.	TGTGCCAGCTCACCCCGTAGCGACCTTCAAGAGACCCAGTACTTC	CASSPRSDLQETQYF
TRBV6-6	.	TRBJ2-7	.	TGTGCCAGCAGTCGGAGTTCCTACGAGCAGTACTTC	CASSRSSYEQYF
TRBV19	.	TRBJ2-2	.	TGTGCCAGTAGTATAACGGGGGTTCCCGGGGAGCTGTTTTTT	CASSITGVPGELFF
TRBV5-1	.	TRBJ1-1	once	TGCGCCAGCAGCTTGGGGCCCATGAACACTGAAGCTTTCTTT	CASSLGPMNTEAFF
TRBV5-6	TRBD1	TRBJ2-5	.	TGTGCCAGCAGCTTGCCGACAGGGTGGGAGACCCAGTACTTC	CASSLPTGWETQYF
TRBV6-4	.	TRBJ2-3	.	TGTGCCAGCAGTGACTCCCCTGGACTAGAGGGGGGCACAGATACGCAGTATTTT	CASSDSPGLEGGTDTQYF
TRBV4-3	TRBD1	TRBJ2-1	.	TGCGCCACCCGACCCGGGACAGGGGAATCAAATGAGCAGTTCTTC	CATRPGTGESNEQFF
TRBV6-5	TRBD2	TRBJ2-1	once	TGTGCCAGCAGACTACTAGCGGGAGCGTCCAATGAGCAGTTCTTC	CASRLLAGASNEQFF
TRBV4-2	TRBD1	TRBJ1-4	once	TGTGCCAGCAGCCAATGGACGACGCCGAGGGACAGAGCTGAAAAACTGTTTTTT	CASSQWTTPRDRAEKLFF
TRBV13	TRBD1	TRBJ1-5	once	TGTGCCAGCAGCCAGGGGGGGTCCGTGAAGCCCCAGCATTTT	CASSQGGSVKPQHF
TRBV11-3	TRBD2	TRBJ2-1	.	TGTGCCAGCAGCTTAGGGACTAGCGGCATCAACAATGAGCAGTTCTTC	CASSLGTSGINNEQFF
TRBV19	.	TRBJ2-4	.	TGTGCCACCATGGCGGGGAGCATTCAGTACTTC	CATMAGSIQYF
TRBV4-1	.	TRBJ1-3	.	TGCGCCAGCAGCCAAGAAGAGGAGAGGGGAAACACCATATATTTT	CASSQEEERGNTIYF
TRBV27	.	TRBJ2-2	.	TGTGCCAGCAGTTTAATCGGCTTCGCGAACACCGGGGAGCTGTTTTTT	CASSLIGFANTGELFF
TRBV4-1	.	TRBJ1-2	.	TGCGCCAGCAGCCAAGATTCAGGGGATGGCTACACCTTC	CASSQDSGDGYTF
TRBV28	.	TRBJ1-2	.	TGTGCCAGCAGTGTCGGGGTATATGGCTACACCTTC	CASSVGVYGYTF
TRBV6-5	.	TRBJ2-4	once	TGTGCCAGCAGTTCCGACGCGGATAAAAACATTCAGTACTTC	CASSSDADKNIQYF
TRBV6-6	TRBD1	TRBJ1-5	.	TGTGCCAGCAAAGGACAGGGGGACAATCAGCCCCAGCATTTT	CASKGQGDNQPQHF
TRBV5-8	.	TRBJ2-2	few	TGTGCCAGCAGCCCTAGTATCACCGGGGAGCTGTTTTTT	CASSPSITGELFF
TRBV6-1	.	TRBJ2-1	.	TGTGCCAGCAGTGAACAGGGATATGAGCAGTTCTTC	CASSEQGYEQFF
TRBV28	TRBD1	TRBJ1-6	once	TGTGCCAGCAGTTTACCCCGACAGGGAGGGCTTAATTCACCCCTCCACTTT	CASSLPRQGGLNSPLHF
TRBV6-5	.	TRBJ1-5	once	TGTGCCAGCAGTTACGCCCGTGGGGGTCAGCCCCAGCATTTT	CASSYARGGQPQHF
TRBV4-2	.	TRBJ1-6	.	TGTGCCAGCAGCCCCCAGGAACAGTTCTCACCCCTCCACTTT	CASSPQEQFSPLHF
TRBV7-2	.	TRBJ2-3	.	TGTGCCAGCAGCTTACGGAGGGATACGCAGTATTTT	CASSLRRDTQYF
TRBV25-1	TRBD1	TRBJ1-3	once	TGTGCCAGCAGTGCACGAGGCACAGGGGCTGGAAACACCATATATTTT	CASSARGTGAGNTIYF
TRBV6-1	.	TRBJ1-1	.	TGTGCCAGCAGTGGAAGTGGAGGCCCTAAGGAAGCTTTCTTT	CASSGSGGPKEAFF
TRBV29-1	TRBD1	TRBJ1-5	.	TGCAGCGTAGGCGAGGACAGGGCTCAGCCCCAGCATTTT	CSVGEDRAQPQHF
TRBV11-1	TRBD2	TRBJ2-7	.	TGTGCCAGCAGCACCTTAGCGGGAGGCCCCTACGAGCAGTACTTC	CASSTLAGGPYEQYF
TRBV4-2	.	TRBJ1-2	.	TGTGCCAGCAGCCCCCTAGGACAGCCCGAGGACTATGGCTACACCTTC	CASSPLGQPEDYGYTF
TRBV11-2	.	TRBJ1-2	.	TGTGCCAGCAGCTTACTTTCGGAGGGTGGCTACACCTTC	CASSLLSEGGYTF
TRBV19	.	TRBJ1-5	.	TGTGCCAGTAGTATCTCAGGGGTAAGCAATCAGCCCCAGCATTTT	CASSISGVSNQPQHF
TRBV10-1	.	TRBJ1-1	.	TGCGCCAGCAGTGCGTCAGGGATGAACACTGAAGCTTTCTTT	CASSASGMNTEAFF